This TCR beta chain was identified during a study of cytotoxic CD8 clonotypes in ibrutinib-treated CLL (TCRdb year 2021). About the study as a whole: The cohort included some 14 treatment-naive and eleven to twelve relapsed/refractory patients; roughly 17 were IGHV unmutated. Partial responses were observed in 24 patients and complete responses in 2; after a median follow-up of around 68 months, remission was maintained in roughly 15 patients and progression was observed in around twelve. Samples at response were collected after a median of about 13 months of treatment, with a range of about 6 to 40 months. On average, each sample yielded 270,000 or so productive templates and 94,082 productive rearrangements. Of the roughly 90 participants in the trial, about two dozen had longitudinal samples available. Cryopreserved peripheral blood mononuclear cells were obtained before treatment, at response, and at either sustained remission or disease progression. Every sample from remission and from progressive disease was obtained while the patients were still on ibrutinib.

A note on this clone: Its antigen is unknown. No per-base quality is available; no much larger clone lies one base away.

The goal of deep resolution MiSeq sequencing was a depth between 1 in 1 million and 1 in 200,000 T cells, and coverage averaged 10x per clonotype. TCR beta libraries were generated with the immunoSEQ hsTCRB Kit. Processing in the source paper ran as follows. The data were analyzed with ImmunoSEQ Analyzer and ImmunoSEQ Data Assistant, and V, D and J gene assignments followed IMGT definitions. Clonality, which ranges from 0 to 1, was calculated by subtracting the normalized Shannon entropy of productive rearrangement frequencies from one. Public clonotype analysis was restricted to overrepresented clonotypes comprising at least 0.05% of each patient's repertoire. Around 14 repertoires from age-matched healthy donors, obtained from immuneACCESS, served as clonality controls. What TCRdb holds here is the immuneACCESS table cut down to in-frame rearrangements. Part of the clones is not present; checked against another copy, under half of the missing clones reflect an unresolved V gene, and the others are unexplained. V, J and clone size derive from that table, while D and trimming were established from the DNA sequence. The sample table contains a few hundred thousand clones; only one count was recorded for 67% of them. 6.3% of the sample is in the top ten clones.

Overall study results and their limits: Sampling times were not matched between patients in sustained remission and patients whose disease was progressing, and lymph node repertoires were not examined. Public clonotypes were rare and either contracted or stayed stable during treatment, and the rise in clonality at ibrutinib response reflected the expansion of private clonotypes. Baseline clonality was found to be higher than that of age-matched healthy donors and was strongly correlated with circulating CD8+ T-cell counts. Clonality rose at ibrutinib response, remained stable during sustained remission, and dropped back toward baseline at progression.

For TCR beta library preparation, roughly 2.1 micrograms of genomic DNA were isolated from cryopreserved PBMCs. Longitudinal blood samples from CLL patients on ibrutinib monotherapy were analyzed using high-throughput TCR beta sequencing. Patients were enrolled in a phase 2 open-label single-center ibrutinib monotherapy trial. The V and J ends are trimmed by 8 bases and 4 bases, leaving 17 bases between them. CDR1 SNHLY and CDR2 FYNNEI were looked up in the germline V gene. The CDR3 spans 14 residues, from the cysteine through the phenylalanine. The read is trimmed to its CDR3 DNA, 42 bases read in frame from base 1.

This TCR was recovered from a human donor with chronic lymphocytic leukemia. Rearrangement joined TRBV2 to TRBJ1-2, and perhaps TRBD1 as D gene, on 6 matching bases. Source: PBMCs, taken after 36 months of ibrutinib treatment. The CDR3 region: CASRPGARGYGYTF. The DNA is as follows: TGTGCCAGCCGCCCCGGGGCCAGGGGCTATGGCTACACCTTC.